The clone carrying this T cell receptor beta chain was observed a handful of times. Its specificity is not known. Libraries of TCR beta came from quantitative 5'-RACE with molecular barcodes. In TCRdb, the 5' RACE reads were re-called with MiXCR into one record per CDR3 protein. The data show about 480,000 distinct CDR3 sequences, over 15% seen once. The data were obtained in a study of CD8 T cells in ankylosing spondylitis. Overall study findings and caveats: Roughly 8 highly homologous variants made up a TCR beta motif, and this motif appeared characteristic of ankylosing spondylitis blood. As reported, disease-linked clones showed significant enrichment in matched ankylosing spondylitis synovial fluid. Some motif variants were previously reported in reactive arthritis synovial fluid and blood.

The receptor's source is a male donor with ankylosing spondylitis. Sequencing was done on a sample of blood, either unsorted or a sorted T cell fraction (not recorded which).

The CDR3 region has the DNA TGTGCCAGCAAATCGAAACAGGCTGAAGCTTTCTTT. It encodes CASKSKQAEAFF. J is TRBJ1-1 and V is TRBV12-3 or TRBV12-4; TRBD1 is a possible D gene (5 bases). This CDR3 has 12 residues. Trimming shortened V by 7 bases and J by 6 bases, and 12 bases separated the two germline ends.